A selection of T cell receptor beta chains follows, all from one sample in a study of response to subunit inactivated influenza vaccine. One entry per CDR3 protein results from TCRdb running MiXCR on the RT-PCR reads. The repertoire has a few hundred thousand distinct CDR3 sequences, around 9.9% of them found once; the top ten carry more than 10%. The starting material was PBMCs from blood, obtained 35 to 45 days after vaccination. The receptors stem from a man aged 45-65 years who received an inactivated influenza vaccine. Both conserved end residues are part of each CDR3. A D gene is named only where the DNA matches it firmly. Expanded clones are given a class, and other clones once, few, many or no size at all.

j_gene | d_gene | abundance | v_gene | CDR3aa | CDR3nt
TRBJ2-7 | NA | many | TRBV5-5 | CASSSDREGYEQYF | TGTGCCAGCAGCTCGGACAGGGAGGGTTACGAGCAGTACTTC
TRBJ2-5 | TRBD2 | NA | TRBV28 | CASSSAGTSAKLQETQYF | TGTGCCAGCAGTTCCGCCGGGACTAGCGCGAAGCTTCAAGAGACCCAGTACTTC
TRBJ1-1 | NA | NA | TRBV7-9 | CASSLAWNEAFF | TGTGCCAGCAGCTTAGCGTGGAATGAAGCTTTCTTT
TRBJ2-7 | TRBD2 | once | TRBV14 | CASKNTGTSVPYEQYF | TGTGCCAGCAAAAACACCGGGACTAGCGTCCCCTACGAGCAGTACTTC
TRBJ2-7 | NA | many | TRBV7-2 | CASSLRASPEWEQYF | TGTGCCAGCAGCTTGAGGGCCTCCCCGGAGTGGGAGCAGTACTTC
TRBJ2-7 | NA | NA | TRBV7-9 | CAMGPGLRCYEQYF | TGTGCCATGGGCCCCGGGCTACGCTGCTACGAGCAGTACTTC
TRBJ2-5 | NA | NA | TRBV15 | CATSRRVVQETQYF | TGTGCCACCAGCAGGAGGGTGGTCCAAGAGACCCAGTACTTC
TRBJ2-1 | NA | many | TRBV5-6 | CASRGIYNEQFF | TGTGCCAGCAGAGGGATCTACAATGAGCAGTTCTTC
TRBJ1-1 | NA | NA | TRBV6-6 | CASTKLRANEAFF | TGTGCCAGCACCAAACTCCGGGCGAATGAAGCTTTCTTT
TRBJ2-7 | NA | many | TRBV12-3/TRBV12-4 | CASRKSGLLGKEQYF | TGTGCCAGCCGAAAATCGGGACTCCTAGGGAAAGAGCAGTACTTC